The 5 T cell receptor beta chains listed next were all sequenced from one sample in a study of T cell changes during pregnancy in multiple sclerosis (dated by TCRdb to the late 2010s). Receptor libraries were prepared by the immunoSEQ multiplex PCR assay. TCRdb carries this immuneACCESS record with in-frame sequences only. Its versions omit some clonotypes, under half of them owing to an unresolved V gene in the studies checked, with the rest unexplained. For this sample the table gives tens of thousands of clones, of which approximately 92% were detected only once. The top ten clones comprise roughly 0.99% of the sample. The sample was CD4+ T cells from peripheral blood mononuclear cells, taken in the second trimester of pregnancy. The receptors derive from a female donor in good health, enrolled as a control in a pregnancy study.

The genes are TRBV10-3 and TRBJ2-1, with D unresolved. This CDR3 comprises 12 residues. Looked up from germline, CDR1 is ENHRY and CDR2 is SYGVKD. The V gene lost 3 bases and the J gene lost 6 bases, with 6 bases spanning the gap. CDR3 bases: TGTGCCATCAGTGAACGGGTCAATGAGCAGTTCTTC. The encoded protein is CAISERVNEQFF.

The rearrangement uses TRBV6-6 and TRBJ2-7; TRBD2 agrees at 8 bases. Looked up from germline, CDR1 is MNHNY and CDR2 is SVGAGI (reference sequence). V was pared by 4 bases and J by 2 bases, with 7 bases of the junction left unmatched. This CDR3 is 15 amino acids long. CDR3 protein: CASSWTPRGAYEQYF. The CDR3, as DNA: TGTGCCAGCAGTTGGACCCCGCGGGGGGCCTACGAGCAGTACTTC.

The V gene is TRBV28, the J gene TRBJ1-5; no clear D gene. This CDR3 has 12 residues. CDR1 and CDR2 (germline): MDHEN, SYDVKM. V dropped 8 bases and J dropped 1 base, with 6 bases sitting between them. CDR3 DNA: TGTGCCAGCCGAGGGAGCAATCAGCCCCAGCATTTT. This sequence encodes CASRGSNQPQHF.

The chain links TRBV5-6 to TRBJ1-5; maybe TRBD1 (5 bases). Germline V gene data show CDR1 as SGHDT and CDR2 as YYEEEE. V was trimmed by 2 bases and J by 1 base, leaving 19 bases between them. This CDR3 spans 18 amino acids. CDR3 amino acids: CASSFWKSHGASNQPQHF. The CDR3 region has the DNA TGTGCCAGCAGCTTCTGGAAGAGCCATGGGGCGAGCAATCAGCCCCAGCATTTT.

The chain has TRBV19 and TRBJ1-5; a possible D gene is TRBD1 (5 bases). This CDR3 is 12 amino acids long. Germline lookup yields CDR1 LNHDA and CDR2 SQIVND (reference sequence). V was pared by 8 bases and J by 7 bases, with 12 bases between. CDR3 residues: CASGGVRQPQHF. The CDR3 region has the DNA TGTGCCAGTGGGGGGGTTCGGCAGCCCCAGCATTTT.